Listed below are T cell receptor beta chains from one sample, sequenced in a study of Ad26.COV2.S vaccination and SARS-CoV-2 variants. Some clones are missing from TCRdb's copy, which holds only in-frame ones; the method was immunoSEQ multiplex PCR. The sample has approximately 280,000 clones; 87% are singletons. The source was peripheral blood, collected in a trial of Ad26.COV2.S vaccine versus placebo. The receptors come from a person aged 18 to 59 who received the Ad26.COV2.S COVID-19 vaccine or a placebo. CDR3s include the opening cysteine and the closing phenylalanine or tryptophan. The order of the fields is J gene, V gene, clone size, D gene, CDR3 protein, CDR3 DNA. The D gene is left open where the match is weak. Clone size is shown for a subset of rows, as once, few, many or a class of expanded clone.

J gene: TRBJ1-2
V gene: TRBV4-1
clone size: few
D gene: NA
CDR3 protein: CASSLQENYGYTF
CDR3 DNA: TGCGCCAGCAGCTTACAGGAGAACTATGGCTACACCTTC

J gene: TRBJ1-2
V gene: TRBV3-1/TRBV3-2
clone size: NA
D gene: NA
CDR3 protein: CASSQDPQDIYTF
CDR3 DNA: TGTGCCAGCAGCCAAGATCCTCAGGATATCTACACCTTC

J gene: TRBJ2-3
V gene: TRBV7-9
clone size: NA
D gene: TRBD2
CDR3 protein: CASSLLAGESDTQYF
CDR3 DNA: TGTGCCAGCAGCTTACTAGCGGGAGAGTCGGATACGCAGTATTTT

J gene: TRBJ2-3
V gene: TRBV6-1
clone size: once
D gene: NA
CDR3 protein: CASSDFHRATDTQYF
CDR3 DNA: TGTGCCAGCAGTGATTTTCACAGAGCCACAGATACGCAGTATTTT

J gene: TRBJ1-2
V gene: TRBV6-2/TRBV6-3
clone size: NA
D gene: NA
CDR3 protein: CASSYSSTANYGYTF
CDR3 DNA: TGTGCCAGCAGTTACTCGAGTACCGCTAACTATGGCTACACCTTC

J gene: TRBJ2-1
V gene: TRBV5-1
clone size: NA
D gene: NA
CDR3 protein: CASSASANEQFF
CDR3 DNA: TGCGCCAGCAGCGCTAGTGCAAATGAGCAGTTCTTC

J gene: TRBJ1-2
V gene: TRBV6-5
clone size: NA
D gene: NA
CDR3 protein: CASSLTPGYGYTF
CDR3 DNA: TGTGCCAGCAGCCTAACCCCAGGGTATGGCTACACCTTC

J gene: TRBJ1-2
V gene: TRBV6-1
clone size: NA
D gene: TRBD1
CDR3 protein: CASSEGQGGYGYTF
CDR3 DNA: TGTGCCAGCAGTGAAGGACAGGGGGGCTATGGCTACACCTTC

J gene: TRBJ2-1
V gene: TRBV3-1/TRBV3-2
clone size: NA
D gene: NA
CDR3 protein: CASSQGRGLYNEQFF
CDR3 DNA: TGTGCCAGCAGCCAAGGCAGGGGCCTATACAATGAGCAGTTCTTC

J gene: TRBJ1-1
V gene: TRBV9
clone size: NA
D gene: NA
CDR3 protein: CASSVAPSTTEAFF
CDR3 DNA: TGTGCCAGCAGCGTAGCTCCTTCGACCACTGAAGCTTTCTTT

J gene: TRBJ1-4
V gene: TRBV7-9
clone size: few
D gene: TRBD1
CDR3 protein: CASSPDRRNEKLFF
CDR3 DNA: TGTGCCAGCAGCCCGGACAGGCGCAATGAAAAACTGTTTTTT

J gene: TRBJ1-1
V gene: TRBV7-9
clone size: NA
D gene: NA
CDR3 protein: CASSRSPGLLVVTEAFF
CDR3 DNA: TGTGCCAGCAGCCGCTCACCGGGACTGTTAGTCGTGACTGAAGCTTTCTTT

J gene: TRBJ2-7
V gene: TRBV18
clone size: NA
D gene: TRBD1
CDR3 protein: CASSPPYGQGPHEQYF
CDR3 DNA: TGTGCCAGCTCACCACCGTACGGACAGGGCCCCCACGAGCAGTACTTC

J gene: TRBJ2-1
V gene: TRBV7-2
clone size: NA
D gene: TRBD2
CDR3 protein: CASSPTSGSINEQFF
CDR3 DNA: TGTGCCAGCAGCCCGACTAGCGGGAGTATCAATGAGCAGTTCTTC

J gene: TRBJ2-2
V gene: TRBV7-9
clone size: NA
D gene: NA
CDR3 protein: CASSSTSPGELFF
CDR3 DNA: TGTGCCAGCAGCTCTACTAGCCCCGGGGAGCTGTTTTTT

J gene: TRBJ2-1
V gene: TRBV2
clone size: NA
D gene: TRBD1
CDR3 protein: CASRGRTGQDRSKVNEQFF
CDR3 DNA: TGTGCCAGCAGAGGAAGGACAGGGCAGGACAGGTCTAAGGTCAATGAGCAGTTCTTC

J gene: TRBJ1-2
V gene: TRBV7-9
clone size: NA
D gene: NA
CDR3 protein: CASSSPGEIMYGYTF
CDR3 DNA: TGTGCCAGCAGCTCCCCCGGGGAAATCATGTATGGCTACACCTTC

J gene: TRBJ2-3
V gene: TRBV20-1
clone size: NA
D gene: NA
CDR3 protein: CSASSGLFTDTQYF
CDR3 DNA: TGCAGTGCTAGTTCGGGACTCTTCACAGATACGCAGTATTTT

J gene: TRBJ1-2
V gene: TRBV25-1
clone size: NA
D gene: NA
CDR3 protein: CATKETVVYGYTF
CDR3 DNA: TGTGCCACCAAGGAAACAGTGGTCTATGGCTACACCTTC

J gene: TRBJ2-6
V gene: TRBV19
clone size: NA
D gene: NA
CDR3 protein: CASSVDHSGANVLTF
CDR3 DNA: TGTGCCAGTAGTGTCGATCACTCTGGGGCCAACGTCCTGACTTTC

J gene: TRBJ1-2
V gene: TRBV6-5
clone size: NA
D gene: NA
CDR3 protein: CASARQGPGVYGYTF
CDR3 DNA: TGTGCCAGCGCCCGACAAGGCCCGGGAGTCTATGGCTACACCTTC

J gene: TRBJ1-5
V gene: TRBV5-1
clone size: NA
D gene: TRBD1
CDR3 protein: CASSPDGQGGQPQHF
CDR3 DNA: TGCGCCAGCAGCCCCGACGGACAGGGCGGTCAGCCCCAGCATTTT

J gene: TRBJ2-7
V gene: TRBV5-5
clone size: once
D gene: NA
CDR3 protein: CASSLVAGEYEQYF
CDR3 DNA: TGTGCCAGCAGCTTGGTAGCAGGGGAATACGAGCAGTACTTC

J gene: TRBJ2-1
V gene: TRBV7-2
clone size: NA
D gene: NA
CDR3 protein: CASSPQGGIDNEQFF
CDR3 DNA: TGTGCCAGCAGCCCCCAGGGGGGGATTGACAATGAGCAGTTCTTC

J gene: TRBJ1-5
V gene: TRBV7-2
clone size: NA
D gene: TRBD1
CDR3 protein: CASSLTTGYGNQPQHF
CDR3 DNA: TGTGCCAGCAGCTTAACGACAGGGTACGGCAATCAGCCCCAGCATTTT

J gene: TRBJ2-7
V gene: TRBV10-3
clone size: NA
D gene: NA
CDR3 protein: CAISATRGDEQYF
CDR3 DNA: TGTGCCATCAGTGCGACTAGAGGGGACGAGCAGTACTTC

J gene: TRBJ1-1
V gene: TRBV5-1
clone size: NA
D gene: NA
CDR3 protein: CASSLDEREKAFF
CDR3 DNA: TGCGCCAGCAGCTTGGATGAGAGGGAGAAAGCTTTCTTT

J gene: TRBJ2-4
V gene: TRBV27
clone size: NA
D gene: NA
CDR3 protein: CASSFSLASAKNIQYF
CDR3 DNA: TGTGCCAGCAGTTTCTCTCTCGCCTCAGCCAAAAACATTCAGTACTTC

J gene: TRBJ1-2
V gene: TRBV4-3
clone size: NA
D gene: NA
CDR3 protein: CASSQETGIYYTF
CDR3 DNA: TGCGCCAGCAGCCAAGAGACGGGAATCTACTACACCTTC

J gene: TRBJ1-1
V gene: TRBV18
clone size: NA
D gene: TRBD1
CDR3 protein: CASSPGQGTTEAFF
CDR3 DNA: TGTGCCAGCTCACCGGGACAGGGAACCACTGAAGCTTTCTTT

J gene: TRBJ1-1
V gene: TRBV6-2/TRBV6-3
clone size: NA
D gene: TRBD1
CDR3 protein: CASSQQGAKNTEAFF
CDR3 DNA: TGTGCCAGCAGTCAACAGGGGGCCAAGAACACTGAAGCTTTCTTT

J gene: TRBJ1-5
V gene: TRBV28
clone size: NA
D gene: TRBD1
CDR3 protein: CASRSRDRGNQPQHF
CDR3 DNA: TGTGCCAGCAGGTCCCGGGACAGGGGCAATCAGCCCCAGCATTTT

J gene: TRBJ2-1
V gene: TRBV18
clone size: NA
D gene: TRBD1
CDR3 protein: CASSSLTGANEQFF
CDR3 DNA: TGTGCCAGCTCATCTCTGACAGGGGCCAATGAGCAGTTCTTC

J gene: TRBJ1-2
V gene: TRBV9
clone size: NA
D gene: NA
CDR3 protein: CASSASGSYGYTF
CDR3 DNA: TGTGCCAGCAGCGCATCGGGGTCCTATGGCTACACCTTC

J gene: TRBJ2-1
V gene: TRBV5-1
clone size: NA
D gene: TRBD2
CDR3 protein: CASSFIAGGPYSNEQFF
CDR3 DNA: TGCGCCAGCAGCTTTATAGCGGGAGGGCCATATAGTAATGAGCAGTTCTTC

J gene: TRBJ2-2
V gene: TRBV5-1
clone size: NA
D gene: NA
CDR3 protein: CASSLLGEKAGELFF
CDR3 DNA: TGCGCCAGCAGCTTGTTGGGAGAAAAGGCCGGGGAGCTGTTTTTT

J gene: TRBJ2-5
V gene: TRBV25-1
clone size: NA
D gene: NA
CDR3 protein: CASSEGPGGTQYF
CDR3 DNA: TGTGCCAGCAGTGAAGGGCCTGGGGGGACCCAGTACTTC

J gene: TRBJ2-7
V gene: TRBV6-5
clone size: once
D gene: NA
CDR3 protein: CARKPPFSGYEQYF
CDR3 DNA: TGTGCCAGAAAACCCCCGTTTTCGGGCTACGAGCAGTACTTC

J gene: TRBJ2-1
V gene: TRBV5-1
clone size: NA
D gene: TRBD1
CDR3 protein: CASSPGTGLKNEQFF
CDR3 DNA: TGCGCCAGCAGCCCCGGGACAGGTCTTAAGAATGAGCAGTTCTTC

J gene: TRBJ2-1
V gene: TRBV11-1
clone size: NA
D gene: NA
CDR3 protein: CASSFLPRGVYNEQFF
CDR3 DNA: TGTGCCAGCAGCTTCCTCCCCAGGGGGGTCTACAATGAGCAGTTCTTC

J gene: TRBJ2-5
V gene: TRBV5-6
clone size: NA
D gene: TRBD2
CDR3 protein: CASSLVLAGETQYF
CDR3 DNA: TGTGCCAGCAGCTTGGTTCTAGCGGGAGAGACCCAGTACTTC

J gene: TRBJ2-3
V gene: TRBV5-4
clone size: NA
D gene: TRBD2
CDR3 protein: CASRLAGGRTDTQYF
CDR3 DNA: TGTGCCAGCAGGCTAGCGGGGGGGCGCACAGATACGCAGTATTTT

J gene: TRBJ2-5
V gene: TRBV6-5
clone size: NA
D gene: NA
CDR3 protein: CASSPGLQAAQYF
CDR3 DNA: TGTGCCAGCAGTCCGGGACTCCAGGCGGCCCAGTACTTC